This TCR beta chain was recovered during a study of blood T cells in healthy people across ages. In regard to this clonotype: Its antigen is not known.

A second PCR, run for about 7 to 11 cycles, used a sample-barcoded 5' primer plus a J-beta primer mix. Each CDR3 protein is one row after TCRdb ran MiXCR on the 5' RACE reads. The sample holds more than 700,000 distinct CDR3 sequences; about 47% are singletons and the top ten take 15% to 20%. Study results and caveats: Per million T cells, the diversity of TCR beta decreased roughly linearly as age advanced.

This CDR3 contains 15 residues. The J segment lost 9 bases and the V segment lost 0 bases, leaving 8 bases of the junction unmatched. Germline V gives CDR1 SGHRS, CDR2 YFSETQ. Sequencing was carried out using blood. This receptor was identified in a man older than 75 in good health. This chain uses TRBV5-1 with TRBJ2-5; TRBD2 matches at 10 bases. This chain's CDR3 is CASSLEAGGAGAQYF. Here the CDR3 DNA reads TGCGCCAGCAGCTTGGAAGCGGGAGGGGCCGGGGCCCAGTACTTC.